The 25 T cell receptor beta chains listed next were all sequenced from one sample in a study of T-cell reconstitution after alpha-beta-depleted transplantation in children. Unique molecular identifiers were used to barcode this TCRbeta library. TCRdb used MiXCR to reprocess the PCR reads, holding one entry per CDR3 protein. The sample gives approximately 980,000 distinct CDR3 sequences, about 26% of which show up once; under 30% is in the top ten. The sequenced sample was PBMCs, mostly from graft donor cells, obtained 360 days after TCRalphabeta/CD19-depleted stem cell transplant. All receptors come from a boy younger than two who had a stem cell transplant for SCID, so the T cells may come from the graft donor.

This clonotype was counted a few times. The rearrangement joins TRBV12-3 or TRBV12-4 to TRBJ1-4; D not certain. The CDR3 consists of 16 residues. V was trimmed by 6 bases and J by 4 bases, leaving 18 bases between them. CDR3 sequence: CASRTEESVFNEKLFF. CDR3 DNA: TGTGCCAGCAGGACGGAAGAATCTGTCTTTAATGAAAAACTGTTTTTT.

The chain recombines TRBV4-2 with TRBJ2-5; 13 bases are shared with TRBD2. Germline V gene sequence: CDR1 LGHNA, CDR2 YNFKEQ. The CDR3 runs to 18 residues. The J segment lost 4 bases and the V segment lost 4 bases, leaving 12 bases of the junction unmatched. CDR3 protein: CASSPRILLAGGRETQYF. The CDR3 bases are TGTGCCAGCAGCCCACGAATTCTACTAGCGGGGGGGCGAGAGACCCAGTACTTC.

DNA for the CDR3: TGTGCCAGCAGCCCTGGAATAACCGATCCAACTAGCGGGGGGGCCCCAGATACGCAGTATTTT. Protein sequence: CASSPGITDPTSGGAPDTQYF. The gene calls are TRBV3-1 and TRBJ2-3, with 13 bases that match TRBD2. V trimming: 4 bases; J trimming: 4 bases; junction bases outside the gene matches: 20. The CDR3 has 21 amino acids. Germline values: CDR1 LGHDT, CDR2 YNNKEL (reference sequence).

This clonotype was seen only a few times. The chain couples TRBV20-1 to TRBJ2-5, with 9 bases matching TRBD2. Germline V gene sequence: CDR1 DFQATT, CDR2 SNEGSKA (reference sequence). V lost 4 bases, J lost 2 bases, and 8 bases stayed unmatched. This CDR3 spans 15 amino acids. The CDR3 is CSAIVSGGTQETQYF. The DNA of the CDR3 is TGCAGTGCTATCGTGAGCGGGGGGACTCAAGAGACCCAGTACTTC.

CDR3 sequence (DNA): TGTGCCAGCAGCCAAGACGACAGGGGGCGTATCTATGAGCAGTTCTTC. Translation: CASSQDDRGRIYEQFF. The chain is built from TRBV3-1 and TRBJ2-1, with 10 nucleotides matching TRBD1. Germline CDR1 reads LGHDT; CDR2 reads YNNKEL (reference sequence). The J segment lost 8 bases and the V segment lost 0 bases, leaving 7 bases of the junction unmatched. The CDR3 sequence is 16 residues long.

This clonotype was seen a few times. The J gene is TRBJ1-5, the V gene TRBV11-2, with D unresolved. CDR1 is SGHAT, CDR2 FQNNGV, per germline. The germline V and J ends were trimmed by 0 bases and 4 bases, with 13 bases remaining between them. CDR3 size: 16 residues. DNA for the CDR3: TGTGCCAGCAGCTTAGATGGTAAAGGGTCGAATCAGCCCCAGCATTTT. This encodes CASSLDGKGSNQPQHF.

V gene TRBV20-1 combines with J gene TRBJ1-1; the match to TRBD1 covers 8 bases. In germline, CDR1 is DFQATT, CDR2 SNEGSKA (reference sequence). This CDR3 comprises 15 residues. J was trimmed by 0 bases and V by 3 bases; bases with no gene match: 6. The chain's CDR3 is CSASALGQVNTEAFF. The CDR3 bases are TGCAGTGCTAGTGCGTTGGGACAGGTGAACACTGAAGCTTTCTTT.

The DNA for the CDR3 is TGTGCCAGCAGTCCCAGCACAGGGCCTTACAATGAGCAGTTCTTC. Its protein product is CASSPSTGPYNEQFF. V usage is TRBV12-3 or TRBV12-4 and J usage is TRBJ2-1, with TRBD1 as a possible D gene (6 bases). The length of the CDR3 is 15 residues. Trimming took off 5 bases at V and 4 bases at J, with 15 bases between the two ends.

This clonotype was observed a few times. The CDR3 region has the DNA TGCGCCAGCAGCCTTACTCGGACAGGGGGCGCCGAGCAGTACTTC. It yields the protein CASSLTRTGGAEQYF. The J gene is TRBJ2-7, the V gene TRBV4-1, with TRBD1 identical over 11 bases. Germline V CDR1 and CDR2: MGHRA, YSYEKL. The CDR3 is 15 residues long. V dropped 4 bases and J dropped 6; count of bases not matched to a gene: 8.

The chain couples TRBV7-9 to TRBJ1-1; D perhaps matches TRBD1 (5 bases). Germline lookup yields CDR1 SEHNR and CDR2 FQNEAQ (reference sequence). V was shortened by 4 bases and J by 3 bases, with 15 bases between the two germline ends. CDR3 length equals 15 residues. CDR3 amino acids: CASSWVRAGDTEAFF. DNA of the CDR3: TGTGCCAGCAGCTGGGTCAGGGCGGGGGACACTGAAGCTTTCTTT.

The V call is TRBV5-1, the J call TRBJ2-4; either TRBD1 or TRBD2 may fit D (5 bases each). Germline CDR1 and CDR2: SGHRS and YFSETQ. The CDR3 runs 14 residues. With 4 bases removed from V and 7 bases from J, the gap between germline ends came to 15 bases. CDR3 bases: TGCGCCAGCAGCGAAACCGGGACGGGGAACATTCAGTACTTC. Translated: CASSETGTGNIQYF.

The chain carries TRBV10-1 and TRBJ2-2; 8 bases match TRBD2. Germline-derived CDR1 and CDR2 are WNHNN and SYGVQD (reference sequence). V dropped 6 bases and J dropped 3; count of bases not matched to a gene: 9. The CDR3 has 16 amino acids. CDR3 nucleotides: TGCGCCAGCAGAGATACCCGGGGGGGCGACACCGGGGAGCTGTTTTTT. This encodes CASRDTRGGDTGELFF.

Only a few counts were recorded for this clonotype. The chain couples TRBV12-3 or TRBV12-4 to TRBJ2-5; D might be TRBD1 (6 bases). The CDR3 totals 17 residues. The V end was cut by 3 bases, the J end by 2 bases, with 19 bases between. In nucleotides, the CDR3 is TGTGCCAGCAGTTTCTTGATCGGCCCGGGACAACAAGAGACCCAGTACTTC. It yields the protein CASSFLIGPGQQETQYF.

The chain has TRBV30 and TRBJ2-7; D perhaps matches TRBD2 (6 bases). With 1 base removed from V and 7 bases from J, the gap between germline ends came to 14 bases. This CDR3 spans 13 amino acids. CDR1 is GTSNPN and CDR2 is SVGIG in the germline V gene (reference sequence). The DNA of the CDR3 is TGTGCCTGGAGTGGTGGACCTGGGGGGGAGCAGTACTTC. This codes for CAWSGGPGGEQYF.

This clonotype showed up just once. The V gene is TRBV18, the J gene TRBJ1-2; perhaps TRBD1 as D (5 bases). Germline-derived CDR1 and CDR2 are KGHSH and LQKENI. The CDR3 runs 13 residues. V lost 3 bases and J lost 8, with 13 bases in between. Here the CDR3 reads CASSPAGAAGYTF. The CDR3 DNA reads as TGTGCCAGCTCACCCGCCGGGGCGGCCGGCTACACCTTC.

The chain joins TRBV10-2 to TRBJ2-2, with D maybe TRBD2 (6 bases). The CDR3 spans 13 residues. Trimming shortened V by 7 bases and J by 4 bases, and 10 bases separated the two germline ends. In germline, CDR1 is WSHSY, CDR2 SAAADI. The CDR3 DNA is TGCGCCAGCACTGGACTATCCACCGGGGAGCTGTTTTTT. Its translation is CASTGLSTGELFF.

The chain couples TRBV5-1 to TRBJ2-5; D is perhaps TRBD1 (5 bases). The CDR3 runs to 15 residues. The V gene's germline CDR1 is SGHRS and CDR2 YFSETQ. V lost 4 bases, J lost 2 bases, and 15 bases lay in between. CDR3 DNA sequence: TGCGCCAGCAGCGCGACAGTCTCAAAACAAGAGACCCAGTACTTC. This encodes CASSATVSKQETQYF.

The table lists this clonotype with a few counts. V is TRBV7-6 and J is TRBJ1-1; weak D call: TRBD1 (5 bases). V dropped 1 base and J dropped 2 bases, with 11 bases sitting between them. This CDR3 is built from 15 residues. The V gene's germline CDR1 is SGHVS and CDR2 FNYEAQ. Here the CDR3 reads CASSLGGDANTEAFF. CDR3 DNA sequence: TGTGCCAGCAGCTTAGGTGGGGACGCAAACACTGAAGCTTTCTTT. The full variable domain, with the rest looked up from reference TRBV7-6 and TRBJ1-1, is GAGVSQSPRYKVTKRGQDVALRCDPISGHVSLYWYRQALGQGPEFLTYFNYEAQQDKSGLPNDRFSAERPEGSISTLTIQRTEQRDSAMYRCASSLGGDANTEAFFGQGTRLTVV.

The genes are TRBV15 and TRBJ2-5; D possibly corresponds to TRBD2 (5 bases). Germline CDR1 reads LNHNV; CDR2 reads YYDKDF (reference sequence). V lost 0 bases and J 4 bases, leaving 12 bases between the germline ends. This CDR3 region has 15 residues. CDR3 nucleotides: TGTGCCACCAGCAGAGATCGCGGACGGGGAGAGACCCAGTACTTC. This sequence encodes CATSRDRGRGETQYF.

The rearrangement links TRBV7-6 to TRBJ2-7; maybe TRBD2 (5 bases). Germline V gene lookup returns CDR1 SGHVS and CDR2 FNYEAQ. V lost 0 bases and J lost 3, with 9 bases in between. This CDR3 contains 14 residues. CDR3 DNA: TGTGCCAGCAGCTTAGCGGGGAGCGGCTACGAGCAGTACTTC. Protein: CASSLAGSGYEQYF.

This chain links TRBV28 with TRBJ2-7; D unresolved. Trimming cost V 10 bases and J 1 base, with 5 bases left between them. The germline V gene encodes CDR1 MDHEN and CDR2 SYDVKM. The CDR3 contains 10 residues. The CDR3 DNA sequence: TGTGCCACCCTGTCCTACGAGCAGTACTTC. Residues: CATLSYEQYF. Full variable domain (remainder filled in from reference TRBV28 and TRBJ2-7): DVKVTQSSRYLVKRTGEKVFLECVQDMDHENMFWYRQDPGLGLRLIYFSYDVKMKEKGDIPEGYSVSREKKERFSLILESASTNQTSMYLCATLSYEQYFGPGTRLTVT.

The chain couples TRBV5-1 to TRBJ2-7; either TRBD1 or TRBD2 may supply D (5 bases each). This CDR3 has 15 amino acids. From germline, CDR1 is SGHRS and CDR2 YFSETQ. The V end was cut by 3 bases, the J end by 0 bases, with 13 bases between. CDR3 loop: CASSWGRPSSYEQYF. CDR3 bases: TGCGCCAGCAGCTGGGGACGGCCGAGCTCCTACGAGCAGTACTTC. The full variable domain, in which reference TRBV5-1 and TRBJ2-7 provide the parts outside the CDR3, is KAGVTQTPRYLIKTRGQQVTLSCSPISGHRSVSWYQQTPGQGLQFLFEYFSETQRNKGNFPGRFSGRQFSNSRSEMNVSTLELGDSALYLCASSWGRPSSYEQYFGPGTRLTVT.

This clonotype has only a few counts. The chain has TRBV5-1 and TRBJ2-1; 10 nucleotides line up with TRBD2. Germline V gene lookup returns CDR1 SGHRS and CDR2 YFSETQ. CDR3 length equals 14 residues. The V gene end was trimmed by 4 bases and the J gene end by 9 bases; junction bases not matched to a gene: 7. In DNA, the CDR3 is TGCGCCAGCAGCCAAATAGCGGGGGGAGGTGAGCAGTTCTTC. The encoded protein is CASSQIAGGGEQFF. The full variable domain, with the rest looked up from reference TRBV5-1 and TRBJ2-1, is KAGVTQTPRYLIKTRGQQVTLSCSPISGHRSVSWYQQTPGQGLQFLFEYFSETQRNKGNFPGRFSGRQFSNSRSEMNVSTLELGDSALYLCASSQIAGGGEQFFGPGTRLTVL.

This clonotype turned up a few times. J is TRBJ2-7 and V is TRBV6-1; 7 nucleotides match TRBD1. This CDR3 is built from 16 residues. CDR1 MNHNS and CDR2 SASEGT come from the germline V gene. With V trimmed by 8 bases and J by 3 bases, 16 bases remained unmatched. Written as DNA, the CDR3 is TGTGCCAGCTCGGATCGGCTCCGGGACAGCGGCTACGAGCAGTACTTC. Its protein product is CASSDRLRDSGYEQYF.

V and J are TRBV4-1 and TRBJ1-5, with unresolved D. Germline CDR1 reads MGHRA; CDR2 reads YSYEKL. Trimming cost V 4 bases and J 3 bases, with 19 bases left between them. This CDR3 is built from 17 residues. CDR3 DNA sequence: TGCGCCAGCAGCCCTGTGATACAGTCGAACCCCAATCAGCCCCAGCATTTT. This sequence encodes CASSPVIQSNPNQPQHF.